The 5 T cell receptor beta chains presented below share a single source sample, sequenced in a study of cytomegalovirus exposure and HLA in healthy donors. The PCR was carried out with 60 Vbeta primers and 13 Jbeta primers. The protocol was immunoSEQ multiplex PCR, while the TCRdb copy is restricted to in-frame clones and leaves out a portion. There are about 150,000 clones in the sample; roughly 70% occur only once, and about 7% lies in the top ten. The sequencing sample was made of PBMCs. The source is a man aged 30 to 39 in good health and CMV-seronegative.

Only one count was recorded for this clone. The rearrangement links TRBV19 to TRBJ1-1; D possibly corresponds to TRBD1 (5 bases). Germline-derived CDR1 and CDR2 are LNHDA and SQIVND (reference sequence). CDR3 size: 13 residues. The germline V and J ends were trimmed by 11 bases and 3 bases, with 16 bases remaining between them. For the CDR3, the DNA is TGTGCCTCTAGCCGGGAGGGGCACACTGAAGCTTTCTTT. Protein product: CASSREGHTEAFF.

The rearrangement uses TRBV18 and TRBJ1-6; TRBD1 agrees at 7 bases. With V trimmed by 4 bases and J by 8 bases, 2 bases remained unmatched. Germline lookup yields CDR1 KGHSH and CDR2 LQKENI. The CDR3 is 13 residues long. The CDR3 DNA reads TGTGCCAGCTCACAGGGGGCGGATTCACCCCTCCACTTT. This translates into CASSQGADSPLHF.

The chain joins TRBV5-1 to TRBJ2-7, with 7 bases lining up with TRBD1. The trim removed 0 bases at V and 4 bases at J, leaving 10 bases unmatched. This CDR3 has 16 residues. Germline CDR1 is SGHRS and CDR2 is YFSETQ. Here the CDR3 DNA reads TGCGCCAGCAGCTTGGAGCGGACAGGTTGGAGGTACGAGCAGTACTTC. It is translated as CASSLERTGWRYEQYF.

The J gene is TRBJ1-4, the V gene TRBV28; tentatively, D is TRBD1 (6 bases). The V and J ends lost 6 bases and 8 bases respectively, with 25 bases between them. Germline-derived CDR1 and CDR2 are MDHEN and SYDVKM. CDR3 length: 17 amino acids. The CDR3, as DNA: TGTGCCAGCAGGATTGGGGGGGGCTCCTTCCCCGGAGAAAAACTGTTTTTT. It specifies CASRIGGGSFPGEKLFF.

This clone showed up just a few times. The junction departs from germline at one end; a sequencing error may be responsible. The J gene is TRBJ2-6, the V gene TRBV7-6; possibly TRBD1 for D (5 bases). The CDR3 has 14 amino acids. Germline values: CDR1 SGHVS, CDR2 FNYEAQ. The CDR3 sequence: CASSPGAGANGLTF. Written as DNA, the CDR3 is TGTGCCAGCAGCCCGGGCGCTGGGGCCAACGGCCTGACTTTC.